This T cell receptor (beta chain) was found in a study of neurological immune-mediated disorders. Overall study context: Multiple sclerosis patients numbering some 34 comprised around 31 relapsing-remitting and 3 secondary progressive patients.

The CDR3 contains 19 residues. Germline CDR1 is ENHRY and CDR2 is SYGVKD. V lost 4 bases and J lost 0; bases outside the gene matches: 12. Time point given: longitudinal time-point 1 (baseline). The sample holds many counts of this clonotype. TCRdb independently ran MiXCR on the 5' RACE reads; one entry per CDR3 protein. The table records tens of thousands of distinct CDR3 sequences, around 2.9% of them present only once. The chain employs TRBV10-3 and TRBJ2-3; the match to TRBD2 covers 11 bases. The TCR originated in a woman in her sixties with multiple sclerosis. Sequencing was carried out using PBMCs. CDR3 region: CAISGRLAGGDTSTDTQYF. The DNA for the CDR3 is TGTGCCATCAGTGGTAGGCTAGCGGGGGGAGATACTAGCACAGATACGCAGTATTTT.